These T cell receptor beta chains were read from a single sample in a study of graft-versus-host responses after intestinal transplantation. Clones were read by immunoSEQ multiplex PCR, and TCRdb kept only the in-frame ones, dropping some. The repertoire holds roughly 80,000 clones, with around 86% as singletons. No antigen has been identified for these receptors. The material sequenced was unstimulated CD8+ T cells sorted from spleen or lymph node cells, taken before transplant. The receptor source for this set is a human donor who was the organ donor for an intestinal transplant. CDR3s include the opening cysteine and the closing phenylalanine or tryptophan. Fields, in order: J gene, clone size, D gene, V gene, CDR3 DNA, CDR3 protein. The D gene is left open where the match is weak. Expanded clones are given a class, and other clones once, few, many or no size at all.

J: TRBJ2-7; size: NA; D: TRBD1; V: TRBV19; DNA: TGTGCCACCTCTACAGGGGCCTACGAGCAGTACTTC; CDR3: CATSTGAYEQYF
J: TRBJ2-7; size: NA; D: NA; V: TRBV5-4; DNA: TGTGCCAGCAGCCAAGATCTGCATCCCGAGCAGTACTTC; CDR3: CASSQDLHPEQYF
J: TRBJ2-3; size: once; D: NA; V: TRBV6-5; DNA: TGTGCCAGCAGTTACGGTCGGACATATGGGCCAGATACGCAGTATTTT; CDR3: CASSYGRTYGPDTQYF
J: TRBJ1-1; size: NA; D: NA; V: TRBV11-2; DNA: TGTGCCAGCAGCTTAGTAGTAGGGGCGTGGGCTTTCTTT; CDR3: CASSLVVGAWAFF
J: TRBJ2-7; size: NA; D: NA; V: TRBV7-2; DNA: TGTGCCAGCAGCCATCAGGGGAGACTCTCCTACGAGCAGTACTTC; CDR3: CASSHQGRLSYEQYF
J: TRBJ2-1; size: NA; D: TRBD2; V: TRBV4-1; DNA: TGCGCCAGCAGCCTTCCCCTTGCGGGGGGGCCCTACAATGAGCAGTTCTTC; CDR3: CASSLPLAGGPYNEQFF
J: TRBJ1-5; size: NA; D: NA; V: TRBV28; DNA: TGTGCCAGCAGTTGGTGGGTTCAGCCCCAGCATTTT; CDR3: CASSWWVQPQHF
J: TRBJ1-3; size: NA; D: NA; V: TRBV7-9; DNA: TGTGCCAGCAGCTTAGTATGGGGGCCCCGTGGAAACACCATATATTTT; CDR3: CASSLVWGPRGNTIYF
J: TRBJ1-2; size: NA; D: NA; V: TRBV6-1; DNA: TGTGCCAGCAGTGAGTGGGACGGTTCTAACTATGGCTACACCTTC; CDR3: CASSEWDGSNYGYTF
J: TRBJ1-1; size: NA; D: TRBD1; V: TRBV30; DNA: TGTGCCTGGAGTGTAGGGGACAGGGGGCTGTTGGCCACTGAAGCTTTCTTT; CDR3: CAWSVGDRGLLATEAFF
J: TRBJ2-7; size: NA; D: TRBD2; V: TRBV5-4; DNA: TGTGCCAGCAGCTTGAGGAGCGGGGATTACGAGCAGTACTTC; CDR3: CASSLRSGDYEQYF
J: TRBJ2-7; size: NA; D: NA; V: TRBV19; DNA: TGTGCCAGTAGTTCCGACGGTTACGAGCAGTACTTC; CDR3: CASSSDGYEQYF
J: TRBJ1-1; size: NA; D: NA; V: TRBV7-9; DNA: TGTGCCAGCTCCTTACCCCAAACATCCGAAGCTTTCTTT; CDR3: CASSLPQTSEAFF
J: TRBJ1-1; size: NA; D: NA; V: TRBV6-5; DNA: TGTGCCAGCAGTTACTCCCCGGCTACCATGAACACTGAAGCTTTCTTT; CDR3: CASSYSPATMNTEAFF
J: TRBJ2-3; size: few; D: TRBD2; V: TRBV5-6; DNA: TGTGCCAGCAGCTTTACTAGCGTCGCAGATACGCAGTATTTT; CDR3: CASSFTSVADTQYF
J: TRBJ2-2; size: NA; D: TRBD1; V: TRBV2; DNA: TGTGCCAGCAGGGACAGGGGCTACACCGGGGAGCTGTTTTTT; CDR3: CASRDRGYTGELFF
J: TRBJ2-2; size: few; D: NA; V: TRBV6-6; DNA: TGTGCCAGCAGTTACTCTAGCAACACCGGGGAGCTGTTTTTT; CDR3: CASSYSSNTGELFF
J: TRBJ2-2; size: NA; D: TRBD1; V: TRBV5-4; DNA: TGTGCCAGCAGCTTGCCATGGACAGGGATGAACACCGGGGAGCTGTTTTTT; CDR3: CASSLPWTGMNTGELFF
J: TRBJ1-1; size: NA; D: NA; V: TRBV5-6; DNA: TGTGCCAGCAGCTGGCCGGGCACTGAAGCTTTCTTT; CDR3: CASSWPGTEAFF
J: TRBJ2-3; size: NA; D: NA; V: TRBV4-1; DNA: TGCGCCAGCAGCCAAGAGCCGGTGACCTATACGCAGTATTTT; CDR3: CASSQEPVTYTQYF
J: TRBJ1-1; size: NA; D: NA; V: TRBV30; DNA: TGTGCCTGGATAGAGGGGAACACTGAAGCTTTCTTT; CDR3: CAWIEGNTEAFF
J: TRBJ2-3; size: NA; D: TRBD1; V: TRBV6-1; DNA: TGTGCCAGCACCCCGGGACAGGGGTTTTCAGATACGCAGTATTTT; CDR3: CASTPGQGFSDTQYF
J: TRBJ2-5; size: NA; D: TRBD2; V: TRBV4-2; DNA: TGTGCCAGCAGCCAGCCGGGACTAGCGGGGGAAGAGACCCAGTACTTC; CDR3: CASSQPGLAGEETQYF
J: TRBJ2-2; size: NA; D: NA; V: TRBV7-2; DNA: TGTGCCAGCAGGGAGCGGTCTTACACCGGGGAGCTGTTTTTT; CDR3: CASRERSYTGELFF
J: TRBJ2-7; size: NA; D: TRBD2; V: TRBV7-9; DNA: TGTGCCAGCAGCTCCCGGGAGGCCGAAGAATACGAGCAGTACTTC; CDR3: CASSSREAEEYEQYF
J: TRBJ1-1; size: NA; D: NA; V: TRBV10-3; DNA: TGTGCCATCAGTGAGGGGGGCACTGAAGCTTTCTTT; CDR3: CAISEGGTEAFF
J: TRBJ1-5; size: NA; D: NA; V: TRBV27; DNA: TGTGCCAGCAGTTTTGTAGGGGGTGGGAGCAATCAGCCCCAGCATTTT; CDR3: CASSFVGGGSNQPQHF
J: TRBJ1-1; size: once; D: NA; V: TRBV28; DNA: TGTGCCAGCAGTTTAAGGTTTAGGTATTTGAACACTGAAGCTTTCTTT; CDR3: CASSLRFRYLNTEAFF
J: TRBJ1-6; size: NA; D: NA; V: TRBV7-3; DNA: TGTGCCAGCAGCTCAGGGTATAATTCACCCCTCCACTTT; CDR3: CASSSGYNSPLHF
J: TRBJ1-6; size: few; D: TRBD1; V: TRBV19; DNA: TGTGCCAGCCAAACCCGGACAGGCAATTCACCCCTCCACTTT; CDR3: CASQTRTGNSPLHF
J: TRBJ1-1; size: NA; D: NA; V: TRBV30; DNA: TGTGCCTGGAGTGTACCGGGCATAGCAGCTTTCTTT; CDR3: CAWSVPGIAAFF
J: TRBJ2-7; size: NA; D: NA; V: TRBV5-6; DNA: TGTGCCAGCAGCTCAAAGAGGGACATTCTCTACGAGCAGTACTTC; CDR3: CASSSKRDILYEQYF
J: TRBJ1-2; size: NA; D: NA; V: TRBV7-3; DNA: TGTGCCAGCAGCTTAACACCAGGGAATAGAAAACAAACTTTTGGGACCTTC; CDR3: CASSLTPGNRKQTFGTF
J: TRBJ2-5; size: NA; D: NA; V: TRBV5-1; DNA: TGCGCCAGCAGCTTGACGGTCCAAGAGACCCAGTACTTC; CDR3: CASSLTVQETQYF
J: TRBJ2-5; size: NA; D: NA; V: TRBV12-1; DNA: TGTGCCAGCAGCCCCCGGGACAACCAAGAGACCCAGTACTTC; CDR3: CASSPRDNQETQYF